These 12 T cell receptor beta chains originate from one sample sequenced in a study of shared clonotypes between healthy human individuals. Produced via immunoSEQ multiplex PCR; TCRdb's table is partial and in-frame only. The repertoire holds millions of clones, with 90% to 95% as singletons. The specimen was naive CD4+ T cells from PBMCs. This sample's subset: CD45RA+ positively selected. These receptors all stem from a man between 18 and 29 years old in good health. Some clones in this sample may be carry-over from other donors' samples.

The chain uses TRBV7-7 and TRBJ2-3, with D hard to call. The germline V gene has CDR1 SSHAT and CDR2 FNYEAQ (reference sequence). Trimming left V 8 bases short and J 0 bases short, with 9 bases between. The CDR3 has 13 amino acids. CDR3 protein: CASGELSTDTQYF. The CDR3 region has the DNA TGTGCCAGCGGGGAACTGAGCACAGATACGCAGTATTTT.

The chain joins TRBV5-1 to TRBJ2-5; the D gene is possibly TRBD2 (6 bases). Per the germline V gene, CDR1 is SGHRS and CDR2 is YFSETQ. Between the trimmed V and J ends, which lost 4 bases and 1 base, there was a span of 11 bases. The CDR3 length is 14 residues. The CDR3 protein is CASSGKTSQETQYF. CDR3 nucleotides: TGCGCCAGCAGCGGAAAGACTAGCCAAGAGACCCAGTACTTC.

The V call is TRBV9, the J call TRBJ2-5, with 13 bases fitting TRBD2. The CDR3 loop spans 15 amino acids. The V segment lost 4 bases and the J segment 4 bases; nucleotides outside the gene matches: 4. The germline V gene has CDR1 SGDLS and CDR2 YYNGEE. The CDR3: CASSPRTSGGETQYF. As DNA, the CDR3 is TGTGCCAGCAGCCCAAGGACTAGCGGGGGAGAGACCCAGTACTTC.

V usage is TRBV5-6 and J usage is TRBJ2-7; 8 nucleotides align to TRBD2. Germline V gene lookup returns CDR1 SGHDT and CDR2 YYEEEE. CDR3 length equals 14 residues. Trimming cost V 5 bases and J 5 bases; bases outside gene matches: 9. The CDR3 region has the DNA TGTGCCAGCAGAGAAGCGGGAGCCCCCCACGAGCAGTACTTC. Translating it yields CASREAGAPHEQYF.

The chain has TRBV30 and TRBJ2-2; maybe TRBD1 (5 bases). Trimming took off 7 bases at V and 4 bases at J, with 16 bases between the two ends. CDR1 is GTSNPN and CDR2 is SVGIG in the germline V gene (reference sequence). CDR3 length: 14 amino acids. CDR3 bases: TGTGCCTTACGTTTGGGGCCTTCCACCGGGGAGCTGTTTTTT. Amino acids: CALRLGPSTGELFF.

This rearrangement joins TRBV2 to TRBJ2-3; 7 bases agree with TRBD2. Germline loops: CDR1 SNHLY, CDR2 FYNNEI. The CDR3 has 19 amino acids. The V segment lost 4 bases and the J segment 0 bases; nucleotides outside the gene matches: 16. The DNA for the CDR3 is TGTGCCAGCAGTGGCTACCCCTTAGAGGGAGGGTTAAGCACAGATACGCAGTATTTT. Amino acid sequence: CASSGYPLEGGLSTDTQYF.

The chain combines TRBV5-4 with TRBJ2-7, with 9 bases aligning to TRBD1. The CDR3 has 15 amino acids. With 4 bases clipped from V and 5 bases from J, the junction kept 10 bases outside the gene matches. The germline V gene has CDR1 SGHNT and CDR2 YYREEE (reference sequence). As DNA, the CDR3 is TGTGCCAGCAGCCTAACCGGGACAGGGTTTAACGAGCAGTACTTC. It codes for CASSLTGTGFNEQYF.

Comment on this clone: Within the sample, other DNA sequences also encode this same CDR3. The V gene is TRBV30, the J gene TRBJ2-1; no definite D call. This CDR3 has 13 residues. Trimming left V 0 bases short and J 2 bases short, with 5 bases between. CDR1 and CDR2 (germline): GTSNPN, SVGIG (reference sequence). CDR3 sequence reads: CAWSVGPYNEQFF. Here the CDR3 DNA reads TGTGCCTGGAGTGTTGGACCCTACAATGAGCAGTTCTTC.

For this clone: Other DNA sequences in this specimen translate into the identical CDR3. The J gene is TRBJ2-3, the V gene TRBV5-6; D gene unclear. The CDR3 contains 13 residues. The germline CDR1 and CDR2 sequences are SGHDT and YYEEEE. Trimming cost V 4 bases and J 2 bases, with 8 bases left between them. CDR3 sequence: CASSLSPTDTQYF. Here the CDR3 DNA reads TGTGCCAGCAGCCTTAGCCCCACAGATACGCAGTATTTT. Full variable domain (outside the CDR3, taken from reference TRBV5-6 and TRBJ2-3): DAGVTQSPTHLIKTRGQQVTLRCSPKSGHDTVSWYQQALGQGPQFIFQYYEEEERQRGNFPDRFSGHQFPNYSSELNVNALLLGDSALYLCASSLSPTDTQYFGPGTRLTVL.

This clone was seen once. The chain couples TRBV19 to TRBJ2-3, with D possibly TRBD1 on 6 matching bases. CDR3 length equals 16 residues. Trimming stripped 6 bases from V and 6 bases from J, with 22 bases between. From germline, CDR1 is LNHDA and CDR2 SQIVND (reference sequence). CDR3 DNA: TGTGCCAGTAGCCCTTCGGGCAGGGGATTTAAGGATACGCAGTATTTT. Protein: CASSPSGRGFKDTQYF.

The J gene is TRBJ2-1, the V gene TRBV2; D gene uncertain. CDR1 is SNHLY and CDR2 is FYNNEI in the germline V gene. Trimming removed 7 bases from V and 4 bases from J, with 5 bases in between. The CDR3 sequence is 11 residues long. CDR3 DNA: TGTGCCAGCAAGGGTTACAATGAGCAGTTCTTC. Amino acids: CASKGYNEQFF.

The genes are TRBV5-1 and TRBJ1-1; TRBD1 aligns across 9 bases. CDR3 size: 18 residues. The germline gives CDR1 SGHRS, CDR2 YFSETQ. V dropped 4 bases and J dropped 5; count of bases not matched to a gene: 18. CDR3: CASSPTDRGVIRSTEAFF. For the CDR3, the DNA is TGCGCCAGCAGCCCGACGGACAGGGGAGTTATTCGGAGTACTGAAGCTTTCTTT.